Listed below are T cell receptor delta chains from one sample, sequenced in a study of gamma-delta chains in newborns, infants, children. TCRdb re-called the reads through CATT. The sample lists some 4,000 delta-chain clones, approximately 3% occurring once. Source material: blood. These receptors all come from a child who was a newborn, infant or young child, either healthy, febrile or measles-vaccinated (not recorded which). Each CDR3 is given with its conserved first and last residue. D genes are given only for firm matches. Clone size is stated in some rows and not others, as once, few, many or a class when expanded.

size: large; V: TRDV2; D: TRDD3; J: TRDJ2; CDR3: CACDTWGIAQLFF; DNA: TGTGCCTGTGACACCTGGGGGATAGCACAACTCTTCTTT
size: large; V: TRDV2; D: TRDD3; J: TRDJ3; CDR3: CACDTYWGSSWDTRQMFF; DNA: TGTGCCTGTGACACCTACTGGGGGAGCTCCTGGGACACCCGACAGATGTTTTTC
size: medium-sized; V: TRDV2; D: TRDD3; J: TRDJ3; CDR3: CACDAVLGDTSSWDTRQMFF; DNA: TGTGCCTGTGACGCCGTACTGGGGGATACTAGCTCCTGGGACACCCGACAGATGTTTTTC
size: large; V: TRDV2; D: TRDD3; J: TRDJ3; CDR3: CACDKYWGIRSWDTRQMFF; DNA: TGTGCCTGTGACAAGTACTGGGGGATACGCTCCTGGGACACCCGACAGATGTTTTTC
size: -; V: TRDV2; D: TRDD3; J: TRDJ3; CDR3: CACDSLYTGVWRSWDTRQMFF; DNA: TGTGCCTGTGACTCCTTGTATACTGGGGTATGGCGCTCCTGGGACACCCGACAGATGTTTTTC
size: medium-sized; V: TRDV2; D: TRDD3; J: TRDJ3; CDR3: CACDTLGDTSSWDTRQMFF; DNA: TGTGCCTGTGACACTCTGGGGGATACGAGCTCCTGGGACACCCGACAGATGTTTTTC
size: medium-sized; V: TRDV2; D: TRDD3; J: TRDJ3; CDR3: CACDTLGDTSWDTRQMFF; DNA: TGTGCCTGTGACACACTGGGGGATACGTCCTGGGACACCCGACAGATGTTTTTC
size: medium-sized; V: TRDV2; D: TRDD3; J: TRDJ3; CDR3: CACDTGGGGIRPWDTRQMFF; DNA: TGTGCCTGTGACACGGGAGGAGGGGGGATACGACCCTGGGACACCCGACAGATGTTTTTC
size: medium-sized; V: TRDV2; D: TRDD3; J: TRDJ3; CDR3: CACDSVYHWGIPSSWDTRQMFF; DNA: TGTGCCTGTGATAGCGTTTATCACTGGGGGATACCCAGCTCCTGGGACACCCGACAGATGTTTTTC
size: large; V: TRDV2; D: TRDD3; J: TRDJ3; CDR3: CACDWGTWDTRQMFF; DNA: TGTGCCTGTGACTGGGGGACATGGGACACCCGACAGATGTTTTTC
size: -; V: TRDV2; D: TRDD3; J: TRDJ3; CDR3: CACDTLLGVSSWDARQMFF; DNA: TGTGCCTGTGACACCCTACTGGGGGTTAGCTCCTGGGACGCCCGACAGATGTTTTTC
size: medium-sized; V: TRDV2; D: -; J: TRDJ3; CDR3: CACDTIGRSWDTRQMFF; DNA: TGTGCCTGTGACACCATCGGGCGATCCTGGGACACCCGACAGATGTTTTTC
size: few; V: TRDV2; D: TRDD3; J: TRDJ3; CDR3: CACDTVWGILWTWDTRQMFF; DNA: TGTGCCTGTGACACCGTCTGGGGGATACTTTGGACATGGGACACCCGACAGATGTTTTTC
size: -; V: TRDV2; D: TRDD3; J: TRDJ2; CDR3: CACDAILGDTMQLLTAQLFF; DNA: TGTGCCTGTGACGCGATACTGGGGGATACAATGCAACTTTTGACAGCACAACTCTTCTTT
size: medium-sized; V: TRDV2; D: TRDD3; J: TRDJ3; CDR3: CACDPGGSSWDTRQMFF; DNA: TGTGCCTGTGACCCTGGGGGATCCTCCTGGGACACCCGACAGATGTTTTTC
size: few; V: TRDV3; D: TRDD3; J: TRDJ2; CDR3: CAYPGGYPLTAQLFF; DNA: TGTGCCTACCCTGGGGGATACCCTTTGACAGCACAACTCTTCTTT
size: medium-sized; V: TRDV1; D: TRDD3; J: TRDJ1; CDR3: CALGEEDLLWGTRGGNYKLIF; DNA: TGTGCTCTTGGGGAAGAAGACCTCTTATGGGGGACCCGGGGGGGTAATTATAAACTCATCTTT
size: few; V: TRDV2; D: TRDD3; J: TRDJ2; CDR3: CARDWGIRLTARLFF; DNA: TGTGCCCGTGACTGGGGGATACGCTTGACAGCACGACTCTTCTTT
size: few; V: TRDV2; D: TRDD3; J: TRDJ3; CDR3: CACDILGATLQMFF; DNA: TGTGCCTGTGACATACTGGGGGCCACCCTACAGATGTTTTTC
size: few; V: TRDV2; D: -; J: TRDJ3; CDR3: CACDTGGFYSWDTRQMFF; DNA: TGTGCCTGTGACACCGGGGGCTTCTACTCCTGGGACACCCGACAGATGTTTTTC
size: medium-sized; V: TRDV2; D: TRDD3; J: TRDJ2; CDR3: CACDPLGDTAETAQLFF; DNA: TGTGCCTGTGACCCTCTGGGGGATACAGCGGAGACAGCACAACTCTTCTTT
size: medium-sized; V: TRDV2; D: TRDD3; J: TRDJ3; CDR3: CACDTVVWGDTPWDTRQMFF; DNA: TGTGCCTGTGACACCGTCGTTTGGGGGGATACGCCCTGGGACACCCGACAGATGTTTTTC
size: large; V: TRDV2; D: TRDD3; J: TRDJ2; CDR3: CACDTLGDATAQLFF; DNA: TGTGCCTGTGACACCTTGGGGGATGCGACAGCACAACTCTTCTTT
size: -; V: TRDV2; D: TRDD3; J: TRDJ3; CDR3: CACDTWGISISWDTRQMFF; DNA: TGTGCCTGCGACACCTGGGGGATAAGTATCTCCTGGGACACCCGACAGATGTTTTTC
size: few; V: TRDV2; D: TRDD3; J: TRDJ3; CDR3: CACDTYWGSSWGTRQMFF; DNA: TGTGCCTGTGACACGTACTGGGGGAGCTCCTGGGGCACCCGGCAGATGTTTTTC
size: medium-sized; V: TRDV2; D: TRDD3; J: TRDJ1; CDR3: CACVTGGYADKLIF; DNA: TGTGCCTGTGTTACTGGGGGATACGCCGATAAACTCATCTTT
size: medium-sized; V: TRDV2; D: -; J: TRDJ3; CDR3: CACDTGTSSWDTRQMFF; DNA: TGTGCCTGTGACACCGGGACAAGTTCCTGGGACACCCGACAGATGTTTTTC
size: medium-sized; V: TRDV2; D: -; J: TRDJ3; CDR3: CACDTVLGHSSWDTRQMFF; DNA: TGTGCCTGTGACACCGTACTGGGTCATAGCTCCTGGGACACCCGACAGATGTTTTTC
size: few; V: TRDV2; D: TRDD3; J: TRDJ3; CDR3: CACDTVLGTRSWDTRQVFF; DNA: TGTGCCTGTGACACCGTACTGGGGACCCGCTCCTGGGACACCCGACAGGTGTTTTTC
size: few; V: TRDV2; D: TRDD3; J: TRDJ2; CDR3: CACDALGDTPPLTAQLFF; DNA: TGTGCCTGTGACGCACTGGGGGACACCCCTCCTTTGACAGCACAACTCTTCTTT
size: medium-sized; V: TRDV2; D: TRDD3; J: TRDJ3; CDR3: CACDTVLGDTAQSWDTRQMFF; DNA: TGTGCCTGTGACACCGTACTGGGGGATACGGCCCAATCCTGGGACACCCGACAGATGTTTTTC
size: medium-sized; V: TRDV2; D: TRDD3; J: TRDJ3; CDR3: CACDTGGYRSSWDTRQMFF; DNA: TGTGCCTGTGACACCGGGGGATACCGGAGCTCCTGGGACACCCGACAGATGTTTTTC
size: medium-sized; V: TRDV2; D: TRDD3; J: TRDJ3; CDR3: CACDTVLGDTSWDTRQMFF; DNA: TGTGCCTGTGACACCGTACTGGGGGATACGTCCTGGGACACCCGACAGATGTTTTTC
size: medium-sized; V: TRDV2; D: -; J: TRDJ3; CDR3: CACDLLGGSSSWDTRQMFF; DNA: TGTGCCTGTGACCTCCTTGGGGGGTCTAGCTCCTGGGACACCCGACAGATGTTTTTC
size: medium-sized; V: TRDV2; D: TRDD3; J: TRDJ3; CDR3: CACDTYWGPPSSWDTRQMFF; DNA: TGTGCCTGTGACACCTACTGGGGGCCTCCTAGCTCCTGGGACACCCGACAGATGTTTTTC
size: -; V: TRDV1; D: TRDD3; J: TRDJ1; CDR3: CALGERRVGLPSSCPGGYAPSYTDKLIF; DNA: TGTGCTCTCGGGGAACGACGAGTGGGCCTTCCCTCATCATGTCCTGGGGGATACGCTCCCTCATACACCGATAAACTCATCTTT
size: medium-sized; V: TRDV2; D: TRDD3; J: TRDJ3; CDR3: CACDAYWGIPSSWDTRQMFF; DNA: TGTGCCTGTGACGCCTACTGGGGGATACCTAGCTCCTGGGACACCCGACAGATGTTTTTC
size: few; V: TRDV2; D: TRDD3; J: TRDJ3; CDR3: CACDIVLGDTSSWDTRQMFF; DNA: TGTGCCTGCGACATCGTACTGGGGGATACGAGCTCCTGGGACACCCGACAGATGTTTTTC
size: medium-sized; V: TRDV2; D: TRDD3; J: TRDJ3; CDR3: CACDYTGGYWGSWDTRQMFF; DNA: TGTGCCTGTGACTATACTGGGGGATACTGGGGCTCCTGGGACACCCGACAGATGTTTTTC
size: -; V: TRDV2; D: TRDD3; J: TRDJ3; CDR3: CACDILRDTGSWDTRQMFF; DNA: TGTGCCTGTGACATACTGAGGGATACGGGCTCCTGGGACACCCGACAGATGTTTTTC
size: medium-sized; V: TRDV2; D: -; J: TRDJ3; CDR3: CACDTWGSSSWDTRQMFF; DNA: TGTGCCTGTGACACATGGGGATCAAGCTCCTGGGACACCCGACAGATGTTTTTC
size: few; V: TRDV2; D: TRDD3; J: TRDJ3; CDR3: CACDAWGIRPSWDTRQMFF; DNA: TGTGCCTGTGACGCCTGGGGGATACGCCCCTCCTGGGACACCCGACAGATGTTTTTC
size: medium-sized; V: TRDV2; D: TRDD3; J: TRDJ3; CDR3: CACDTGGILGDSWDTRQMFF; DNA: TGTGCCTGTGACACCGGAGGAATCCTGGGGGACTCCTGGGACACCCGACAGATGTTTTTC